This T cell receptor (beta chain) came from a study of blood T cell repertoires in COVID-19 (dated by TCRdb to 2020 to 2022). Regarding the complete study: Collaborator samples came from the United States, Italy and Spain and covered acute and convalescent phases of COVID-19. Nearly every sample came with metadata listing a de-identified subject ID, COVID-19 status, age in years and sex. The samples were drawn from the first 160 participants of the ongoing ImmuneRACE study and from over a thousand subjects provided by 6 global collaborators. Subjects who had been exposed to COVID-19, were actively infected with it, or had recovered from it provided the deeply sampled blood TCRbeta repertoires that made up the dataset. The prospective study material was composed of cDNA or gDNA derived from T cells, B-cell-depleted T cells, or PBMCs. Where HLA class I and class II types were available, the types were taken from metadata supplied by the sample provider, not from assay-based typing. The repertoires were released in a freely available public database meant as a resource for research on the immune response to SARS-CoV-2. Summary of the overall study and its limitations: How much clinical and demographic metadata was included differed by source and by participant, and the metadata was provided uncurated.

TCRbeta CDR3 regions were amplified from genomic DNA using the immunoSEQ Assay, a bias-controlled multiplex PCR. The original pipeline was this. The number of nucleated cells in each sample was estimated from the amplification of reference gene primers within the assay. Sequence reads were collapsed and filtered to measure the absolute abundance of every unique TCRbeta CDR3 rearrangement. Productive Simpson clonality was computed per sample as the square root of Simpson's diversity index over productive rearrangements. As stored in TCRdb, this immuneACCESS dataset retains in-frame rearrangements with V and J assigned. A fraction of the clones does not appear; measured against another copy, unresolved V genes explain less than half of the discrepancy, and the remainder lacks a known reason. V, J and clone size derive from that table, while D and trimming were established from the DNA sequence. Across this sample there are 60,000 to 85,000 clones, with 90% seen only once. The top ten hold under 1.5% of the sample.

Whole blood was collected in K2EDTA tubes by collaborating institutions according to the institutions' own protocols. For TCRbeta analysis, collaborator samples were shipped as frozen whole blood, as isolated PBMCs, or as DNA extracted from either sample type. Concerning this clone itself: Its antigen is currently not known. The input lacks base qualities; no much larger clone sits a single base away.

Counted from cysteine to phenylalanine, this CDR3 has 16 amino acids. Only CDR3 DNA is held: 48 bases, read in frame from base 1. CDR1 and CDR2 are drawn from the germline V gene: SGHRS, YFSETQ. Compared with germline, V lacks 2 bases and J lacks 4 bases; bases without a gene match: 10. This sequence uses TRBV5-1 and TRBJ2-3, and 7 bases in between align with TRBD2. This TCR was recovered from a man aged 50-59 years with acute or convalescent COVID-19. Material for sequencing was peripheral blood. The CDR3: CASSLGRGGFADTQYF. The base sequence is TGCGCCAGCAGCTTAGGGAGGGGTGGATTTGCAGATACGCAGTATTTT.